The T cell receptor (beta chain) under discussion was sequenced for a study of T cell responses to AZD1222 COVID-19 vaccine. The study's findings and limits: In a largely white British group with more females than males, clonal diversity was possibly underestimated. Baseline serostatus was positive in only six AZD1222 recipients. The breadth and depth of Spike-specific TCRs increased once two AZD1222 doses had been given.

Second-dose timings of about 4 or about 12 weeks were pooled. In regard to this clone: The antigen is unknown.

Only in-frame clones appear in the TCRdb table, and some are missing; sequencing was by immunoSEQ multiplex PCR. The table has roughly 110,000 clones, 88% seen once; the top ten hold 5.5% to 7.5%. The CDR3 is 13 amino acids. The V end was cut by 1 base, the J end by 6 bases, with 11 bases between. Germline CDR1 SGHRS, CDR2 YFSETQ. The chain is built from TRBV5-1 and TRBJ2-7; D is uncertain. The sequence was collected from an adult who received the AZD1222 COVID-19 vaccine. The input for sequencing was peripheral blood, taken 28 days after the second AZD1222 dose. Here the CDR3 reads CASSLSPLLEQYF. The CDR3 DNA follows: TGCGCCAGCAGCTTGAGCCCACTCCTCGAGCAGTACTTC.